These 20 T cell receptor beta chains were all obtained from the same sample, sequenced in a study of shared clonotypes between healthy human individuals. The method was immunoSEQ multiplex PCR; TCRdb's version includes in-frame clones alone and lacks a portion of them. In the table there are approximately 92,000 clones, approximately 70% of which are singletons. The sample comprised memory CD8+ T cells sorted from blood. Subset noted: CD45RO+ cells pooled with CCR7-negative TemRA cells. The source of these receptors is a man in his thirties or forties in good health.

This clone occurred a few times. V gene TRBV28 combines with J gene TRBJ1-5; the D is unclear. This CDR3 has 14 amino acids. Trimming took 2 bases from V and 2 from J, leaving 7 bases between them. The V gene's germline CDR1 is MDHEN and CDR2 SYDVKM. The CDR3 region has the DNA TGTGCCAGCAGTTTACAAACTGGCAATCAGCCCCAGCATTTT. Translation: CASSLQTGNQPQHF.

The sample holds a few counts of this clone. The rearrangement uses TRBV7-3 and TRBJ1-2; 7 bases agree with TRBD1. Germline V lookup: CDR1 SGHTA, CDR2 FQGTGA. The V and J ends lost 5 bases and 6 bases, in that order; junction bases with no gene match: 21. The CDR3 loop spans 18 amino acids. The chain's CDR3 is CASSPYSGPGQLKDGYTF. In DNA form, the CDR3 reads TGTGCCAGCAGCCCTTATAGCGGCCCGGGACAGCTCAAGGATGGCTACACCTTC. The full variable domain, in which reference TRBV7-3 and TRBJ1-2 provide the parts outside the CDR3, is GAGVSQTPSNKVTEKGKYVELRCDPISGHTALYWYRQSLGQGPEFLIYFQGTGAADDSGLPNDRFFAVRPEGSVSTLKIQRTERGDSAVYLCASSPYSGPGQLKDGYTFGSGTRLTVV.

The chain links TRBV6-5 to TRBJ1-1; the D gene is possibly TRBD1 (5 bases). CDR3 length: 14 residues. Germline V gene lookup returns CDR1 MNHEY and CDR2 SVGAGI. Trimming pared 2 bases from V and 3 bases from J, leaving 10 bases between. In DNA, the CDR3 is TGTGCCAGCAGTTACGCACTAGGGGACACTGAAGCTTTCTTT. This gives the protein CASSYALGDTEAFF.

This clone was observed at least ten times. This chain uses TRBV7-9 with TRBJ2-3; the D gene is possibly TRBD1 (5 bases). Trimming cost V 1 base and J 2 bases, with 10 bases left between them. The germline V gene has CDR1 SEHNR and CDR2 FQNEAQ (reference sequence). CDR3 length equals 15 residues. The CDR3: CASSLGEGHTDTQYF. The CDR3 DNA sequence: TGTGCCAGCAGCTTAGGGGAAGGACACACAGATACGCAGTATTTT.

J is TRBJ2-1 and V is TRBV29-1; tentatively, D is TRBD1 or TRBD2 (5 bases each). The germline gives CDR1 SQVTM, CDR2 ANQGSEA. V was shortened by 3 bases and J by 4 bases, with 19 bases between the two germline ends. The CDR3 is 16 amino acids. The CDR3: CSVEPLPGRGYNEQFF. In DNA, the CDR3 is TGCAGCGTTGAGCCCCTACCGGGACGGGGATACAATGAGCAGTTCTTC.

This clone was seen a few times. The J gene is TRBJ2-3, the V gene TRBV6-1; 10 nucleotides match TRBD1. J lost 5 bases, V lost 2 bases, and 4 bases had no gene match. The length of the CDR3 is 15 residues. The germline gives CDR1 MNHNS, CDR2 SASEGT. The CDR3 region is CASSERDRGGDTQYF. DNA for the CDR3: TGTGCCAGCAGTGAACGGGACAGGGGAGGAGATACGCAGTATTTT.

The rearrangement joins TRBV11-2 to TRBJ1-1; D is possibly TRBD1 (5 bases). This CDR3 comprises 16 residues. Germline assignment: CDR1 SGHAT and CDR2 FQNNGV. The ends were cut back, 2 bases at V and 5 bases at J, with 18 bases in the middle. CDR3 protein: CASSLHSRGVRTEAFF. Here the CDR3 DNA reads TGTGCCAGCAGCTTACACAGTCGGGGGGTAAGGACTGAAGCTTTCTTT.

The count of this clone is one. As DNA, the CDR3 is TGTGCCAGCAGCTTAGTCGTGGGACAGCCGTACGAGCAGTACTTC. Its translation is CASSLVVGQPYEQYF. This sequence joins TRBV7-2 and TRBJ2-7; 7 positions agree with TRBD1. J gave up 4 bases and V 1 base, and 7 bases lay outside the gene matches. Per germline, CDR1 SGHTA and CDR2 FQGNSA. The CDR3 runs 15 residues.

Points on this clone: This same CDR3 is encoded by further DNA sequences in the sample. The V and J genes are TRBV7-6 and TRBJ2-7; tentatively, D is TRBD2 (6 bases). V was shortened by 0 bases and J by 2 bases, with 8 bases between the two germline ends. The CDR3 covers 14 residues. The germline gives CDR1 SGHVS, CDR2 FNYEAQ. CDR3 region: CASSLAGGTYEQYF. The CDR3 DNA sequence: TGTGCCAGCAGCTTAGCGGGCGGGACCTACGAGCAGTACTTC.

CDR3 nucleotide sequence: TGTGCCAGCAGCCGAAACAGGGACAGGACAAACAATGAGCAGTTCTTC. Protein: CASSRNRDRTNNEQFF. The chain combines TRBV25-1 with TRBJ2-1; 8 bases are a match to TRBD1. Per the germline V gene, CDR1 is MGHDK and CDR2 is SYGVNS. This CDR3 has 16 amino acids. V lost 6 bases to trimming and J lost 5 bases; unmatched junction nucleotides: 12.

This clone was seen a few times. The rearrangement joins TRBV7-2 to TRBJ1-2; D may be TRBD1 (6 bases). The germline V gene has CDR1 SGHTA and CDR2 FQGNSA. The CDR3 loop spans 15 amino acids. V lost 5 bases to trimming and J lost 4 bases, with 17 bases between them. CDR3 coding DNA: TGTGCCAGCAGCCCCATGAGTGGGGGCCCCTATGGCTACACCTTC. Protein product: CASSPMSGGPYGYTF.

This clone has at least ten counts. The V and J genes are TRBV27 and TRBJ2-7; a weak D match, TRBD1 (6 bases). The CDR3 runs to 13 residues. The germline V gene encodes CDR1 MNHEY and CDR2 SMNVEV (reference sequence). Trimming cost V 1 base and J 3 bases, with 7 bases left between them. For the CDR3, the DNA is TGTGCCAGCAGTTTATACAGGGACTACGAGCAGTACTTC. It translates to CASSLYRDYEQYF.

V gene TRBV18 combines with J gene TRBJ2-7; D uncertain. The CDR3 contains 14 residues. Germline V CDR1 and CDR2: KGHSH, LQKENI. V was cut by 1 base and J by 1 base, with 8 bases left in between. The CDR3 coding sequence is TGTGCCAGCTCACCACGAAGCGAATCCTACGAGCAGTACTTC. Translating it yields CASSPRSESYEQYF. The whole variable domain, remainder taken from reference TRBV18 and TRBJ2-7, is NAGVMQNPRHLVRRRGQEARLRCSPMKGHSHVYWYRQLPEEGLKFMVYLQKENIIDESGMPKERFSAEFPKEGPSILRIQQVVRGDSAAYFCASSPRSESYEQYFGPGTRLTVT.

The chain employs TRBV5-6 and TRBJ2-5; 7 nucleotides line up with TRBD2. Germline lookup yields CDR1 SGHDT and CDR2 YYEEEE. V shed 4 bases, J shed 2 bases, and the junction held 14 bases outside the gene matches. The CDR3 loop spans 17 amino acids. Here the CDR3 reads CASSPLGEGTGQETQYF. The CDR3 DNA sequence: TGTGCCAGCAGCCCCTTGGGGGAGGGGACGGGTCAAGAGACCCAGTACTTC.

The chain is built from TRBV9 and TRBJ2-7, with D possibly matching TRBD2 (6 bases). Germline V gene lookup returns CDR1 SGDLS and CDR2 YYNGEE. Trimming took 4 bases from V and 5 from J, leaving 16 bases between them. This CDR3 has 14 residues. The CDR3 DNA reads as TGTGCCAGCAGCCCTTTCGGCGGGATCAACGAGCAGTACTTC. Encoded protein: CASSPFGGINEQYF.

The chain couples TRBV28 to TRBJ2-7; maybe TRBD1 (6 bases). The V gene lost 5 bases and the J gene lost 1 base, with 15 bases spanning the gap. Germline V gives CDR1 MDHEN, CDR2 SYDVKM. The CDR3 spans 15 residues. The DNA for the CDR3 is TGTGCCAGCAGTCTAAGACAGGTTTCGTCCTACGAGCAGTACTTC. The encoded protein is CASSLRQVSSYEQYF. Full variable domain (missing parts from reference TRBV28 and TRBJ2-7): DVKVTQSSRYLVKRTGEKVFLECVQDMDHENMFWYRQDPGLGLRLIYFSYDVKMKEKGDIPEGYSVSREKKERFSLILESASTNQTSMYLCASSLRQVSSYEQYFGPGTRLTVT.

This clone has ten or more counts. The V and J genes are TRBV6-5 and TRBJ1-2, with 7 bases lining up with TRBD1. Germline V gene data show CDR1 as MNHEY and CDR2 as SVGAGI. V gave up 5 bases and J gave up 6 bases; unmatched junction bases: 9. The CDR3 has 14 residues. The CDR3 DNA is TGTGCCAGCAGTGGCCAGGGGGGGAGCGATGGCTACACCTTC. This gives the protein CASSGQGGSDGYTF.

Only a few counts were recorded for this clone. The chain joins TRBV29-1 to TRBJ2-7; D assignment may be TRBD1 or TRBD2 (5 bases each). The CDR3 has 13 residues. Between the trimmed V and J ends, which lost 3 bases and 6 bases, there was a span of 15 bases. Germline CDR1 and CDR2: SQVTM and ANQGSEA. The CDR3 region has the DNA TGCAGCGTTGATACGGGGCGAGGAAGCGAGCAGTACTTC. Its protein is CSVDTGRGSEQYF.

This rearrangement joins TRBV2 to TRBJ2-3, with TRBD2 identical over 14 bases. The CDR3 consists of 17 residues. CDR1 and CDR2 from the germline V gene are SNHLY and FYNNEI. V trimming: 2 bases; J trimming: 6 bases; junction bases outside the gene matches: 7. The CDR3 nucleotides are TGTGCCAGCAGTGAAAAGGGACTAGCGGGAGAGATCGATACGCAGTATTTT. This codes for CASSEKGLAGEIDTQYF.

CDR3 amino acids: CATKQGNQPQHF. The CDR3, as DNA: TGTGCCACCAAGCAGGGAAATCAGCCCCAGCATTTT. The chain joins TRBV6-1 to TRBJ1-5; tentatively, D is TRBD1 (5 bases). The CDR3 sequence is 12 residues long. CDR1 MNHNS and CDR2 SASEGT come from the germline V gene. Trimming left V 10 bases short and J 4 bases short, with 11 bases between.